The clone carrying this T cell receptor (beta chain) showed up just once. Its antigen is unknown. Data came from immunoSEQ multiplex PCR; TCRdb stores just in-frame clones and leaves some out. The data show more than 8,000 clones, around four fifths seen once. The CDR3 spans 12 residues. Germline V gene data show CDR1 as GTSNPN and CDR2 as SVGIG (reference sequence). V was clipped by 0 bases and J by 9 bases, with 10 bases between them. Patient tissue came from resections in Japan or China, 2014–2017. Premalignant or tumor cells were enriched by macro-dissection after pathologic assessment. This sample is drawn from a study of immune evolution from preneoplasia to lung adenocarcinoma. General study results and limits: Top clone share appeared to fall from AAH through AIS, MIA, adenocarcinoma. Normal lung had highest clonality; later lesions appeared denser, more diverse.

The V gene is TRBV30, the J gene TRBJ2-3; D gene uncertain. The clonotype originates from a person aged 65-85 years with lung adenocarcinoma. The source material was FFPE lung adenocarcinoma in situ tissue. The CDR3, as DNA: TGTGCCTGGAGTGTTAAGGTATACACGCAGTATTTT. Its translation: CAWSVKVYTQYF.